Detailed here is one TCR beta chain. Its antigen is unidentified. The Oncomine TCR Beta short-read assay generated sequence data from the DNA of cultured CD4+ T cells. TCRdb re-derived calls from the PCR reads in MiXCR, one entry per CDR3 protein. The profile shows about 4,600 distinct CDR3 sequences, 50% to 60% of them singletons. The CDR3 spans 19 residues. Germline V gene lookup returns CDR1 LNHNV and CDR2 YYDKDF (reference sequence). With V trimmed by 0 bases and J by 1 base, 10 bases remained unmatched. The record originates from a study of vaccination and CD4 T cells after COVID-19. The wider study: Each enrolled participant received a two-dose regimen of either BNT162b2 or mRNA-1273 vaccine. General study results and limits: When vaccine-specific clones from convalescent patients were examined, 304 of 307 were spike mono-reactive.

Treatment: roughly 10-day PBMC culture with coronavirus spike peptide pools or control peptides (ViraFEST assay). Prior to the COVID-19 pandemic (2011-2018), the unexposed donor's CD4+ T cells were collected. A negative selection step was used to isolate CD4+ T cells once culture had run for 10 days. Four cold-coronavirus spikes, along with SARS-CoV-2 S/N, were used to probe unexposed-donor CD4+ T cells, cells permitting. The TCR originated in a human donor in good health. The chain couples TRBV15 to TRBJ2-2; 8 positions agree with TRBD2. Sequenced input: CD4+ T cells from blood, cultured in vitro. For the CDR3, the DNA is TGTGCCACCAGCAGAGAGGTCCCTGGCGGGAGGATGAACACCGGGGAGCTGTTTTTT. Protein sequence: CATSREVPGGRMNTGELFF.